The table lists the clone carrying this T cell receptor beta chain with a few counts. Its cognate antigen is unknown. The source of the sample is a study of blood T cells in healthy people across ages. Notes on the study in general: Conclusively comparing naive with antigen-experienced cells was impossible with unsorted PBMCs. Diversity of TCR beta correlated strongly with naive T cell percentage.

Combining a sample-barcoded 5' primer with a J-beta primer mix, a second PCR ran for roughly 7 to 12 cycles. In TCRdb, the 5' RACE reads were re-called with MiXCR into one record per CDR3 protein. There are under 1,100,000 distinct CDR3 sequences in the sample; approximately 26% occur only once, and 0.65% to 0.75% lies in the top ten. Per the germline V gene, CDR1 is SGHNT and CDR2 is YENEEA. This CDR3 is 14 amino acids long. V gave up 4 bases and J gave up 6 bases; unmatched junction bases: 2. These sequences were also reported in another study, on T cells of mothers and their children. Per that study: Over 8.5 million reads per mother and some 3 million per child were obtained.

The receptor was derived from a girl aged 2 to 9 in good health. Sequenced sample: blood. J is TRBJ2-1 and V is TRBV11-3, with 11 positions matching TRBD2. The CDR3 DNA is TGTGCCAGCAGCTATAGCGGGGGGGGCAATGAGCAGTTCTTC. Its translation is CASSYSGGGNEQFF.